Below are 13 T cell receptor beta chains sequenced from a single sample in a study of T cell responses to AZD1222 COVID-19 vaccine. Sequenced by immunoSEQ multiplex PCR; TCRdb stores in-frame clones only, minus some. The sample holds around 100,000 clones; 90% are singletons and the top ten take approximately 1.2%. The sequencing used peripheral blood, collected on day 0 of AZD1222 vaccination. These TCRs come from an adult in good health.

The chain is built from TRBV11-3 and TRBJ1-1; D uncertain. V was shortened by 0 bases and J by 4 bases, with 0 bases between the two germline ends. This CDR3 comprises 11 residues. CDR1 is SGHNT, CDR2 YENEEA, per germline. CDR3 amino acids: CASSLDTEAFF. CDR3 in DNA: TGTGCCAGCAGCTTAGACACTGAAGCTTTCTTT.

This chain's CDR3 is CASSFAMRGRTDTQYF. The CDR3 region has the DNA TGTGCCAGCAGCTTTGCCATGCGGGGGAGGACAGATACGCAGTATTTT. The chain carries TRBV5-6 and TRBJ2-3, with 7 bases that match TRBD2. The ends lost 2 bases at V and 3 bases at J; junction bases unmatched: 9. Germline lookup yields CDR1 SGHDT and CDR2 YYEEEE. CDR3 length equals 16 residues.

This chain links TRBV7-2 with TRBJ1-5; no clear D gene. V was shortened by 3 bases and J by 4 bases, with 10 bases between the two germline ends. Germline V gene sequence: CDR1 SGHTA, CDR2 FQGNSA. The CDR3 has 14 residues. CDR3 nucleotides: TGTGCCAGCAGCTTCTTTGGTGCAAATCAGCCCCAGCATTTT. Its protein product is CASSFFGANQPQHF.

The chain recombines TRBV7-3 with TRBJ2-2; D unclear. This CDR3 has 14 residues. The germline gives CDR1 SGHTA, CDR2 FQGTGA. V lost 6 bases, J lost 4 bases, and 12 bases lay in between. CDR3: CASSRVRGTGELFF. DNA for the CDR3: TGTGCCAGCAGTCGAGTACGTGGCACCGGGGAGCTGTTTTTT.

The rearrangement links TRBV4-1 to TRBJ1-3; TRBD1 might be the D (6 bases). Trimming removed 2 bases at V and 9 bases at J, with 26 bases between. Germline CDR1 reads MGHRA; CDR2 reads YSYEKL. This CDR3 region has 18 residues. The CDR3 loop reads CASSQSLVRTGPTSTIYF. The CDR3 DNA reads TGCGCCAGCAGCCAATCTCTCGTTCGTACAGGGCCTACGAGCACCATATATTTT.

This clone appeared a single time. The genes are TRBV10-1 and TRBJ2-7; no firm D call. The CDR3 runs to 13 residues. V was trimmed by 0 bases and J by 1 base, leaving 4 bases between them. Per the germline V gene, CDR1 is WNHNN and CDR2 is SYGVQD (reference sequence). The DNA of the CDR3 is TGCGCCAGCAGTGAGTCGACTTCCTACGAGCAGTACTTC. Its protein is CASSESTSYEQYF.

As concerns this clone: A read error may account for a junction end that differs from germline. The CDR3 DNA is TGCAGTGCTACCCCTGGGGAGGGCAGGGTCTTC. Translation: CSATPGEGRVF. The genes are TRBV20-1 and TRBJ2-1, with 7 nucleotides matching TRBD2. The CDR3 runs 11 residues. Germline assignment: CDR1 DFQATT and CDR2 SNEGSKA (reference sequence).

This clone was observed a single time. V usage is TRBV6-5 and J usage is TRBJ1-2; D is unclear. Looked up from germline, CDR1 is MNHEY and CDR2 is SVGAGI. V lost 8 bases to trimming and J lost 11 bases, with 24 bases between them. This CDR3 region has 14 residues. CDR3 coding DNA: TGTGCCAGCGGAAATCTAGCAGGCCCTCTCGAATACACCTTC. It encodes CASGNLAGPLEYTF.

The chain is built from TRBV7-2 and TRBJ2-7; D is tentatively TRBD1 or TRBD2 (6 bases each). The germline CDR1 and CDR2 sequences are SGHTA and FQGNSA. With 2 bases removed from V and 2 bases from J, the gap between germline ends came to 16 bases. The CDR3 has 16 residues. The CDR3 here is CASSLSGGAFAYEQYF. The CDR3 DNA sequence: TGTGCCAGCAGCTTATCCGGGGGCGCATTTGCCTACGAGCAGTACTTC.

This chain links TRBV9 with TRBJ2-7; weak D call: TRBD1 (5 bases). The CDR3 has 14 residues. Germline values: CDR1 SGDLS, CDR2 YYNGEE. V was cut by 3 bases and J by 1 base, with 11 bases left in between. The CDR3 sequence: CASSGSTASYEQYF. The CDR3 coding sequence is TGTGCCAGCAGCGGATCGACAGCATCCTACGAGCAGTACTTC.

This clone was detected once. This chain links TRBV6-6 with TRBJ1-4; D remains unclear. This CDR3 has 13 residues. Trimming cost V 10 bases and J 8 bases, with 17 bases left between them. CDR1 and CDR2 (germline): MNHNY, SVGAGI (reference sequence). The CDR3 DNA follows: TGTGCCACCCGAGAAGGGTCTAGGGAAAAACTGTTTTTT. It specifies CATREGSREKLFF.

A single count supports this clone. The V call is TRBV7-9, the J call TRBJ1-1; D not resolved. The CDR3 is 11 residues long. Trimming took 2 bases from V and 7 from J, leaving 5 bases between them. The V gene's germline CDR1 is SEHNR and CDR2 FQNEAQ (reference sequence). The CDR3 region is CASSLQYEAFF. Written as DNA, the CDR3 is TGTGCCAGCAGCTTACAGTATGAAGCTTTCTTT.

V is TRBV27 and J is TRBJ1-5; D not resolved. This CDR3 is 13 amino acids long. CDR1 is MNHEY, CDR2 SMNVEV, per germline (reference sequence). Trimming cost V 3 bases and J 5 bases, with 8 bases left between them. The CDR3 DNA follows: TGTGCCAGCAGTTTGGGCTCCGATCAGCCCCAGCATTTT. It translates to CASSLGSDQPQHF.